These 19 T cell receptor beta chains share one sample of origin, sequenced in a study of shared clonotypes between healthy human individuals. Sequenced by immunoSEQ multiplex PCR; TCRdb stores in-frame clones only, minus some. The sample lists millions of clones, 85% to 95% seen once, with 0.39% in the top ten. Sequencing used naive CD4+ T cells from PBMCs. Regarding subset: CD45RA+ positively selected. All receptors come from a man younger than 30 in good health. Some clones in this sample may be carry-over from other donors' samples.

The chain employs TRBV7-6 and TRBJ2-7, with a possible D match to TRBD1 (6 bases). Trimming left V 3 bases short and J 3 bases short, with 21 bases between. There are 17 residues in the CDR3. Germline CDR1 reads SGHVS; CDR2 reads FNYEAQ. The CDR3 sequence is CASSLRLTSSGDYEQYF. For the CDR3, the DNA is TGTGCCAGCAGCTTGAGGTTAACTTCCTCAGGGGACTACGAGCAGTACTTC.

The chain recombines TRBV5-6 with TRBJ1-2, with D uncertain. The CDR3 contains 13 residues. CDR1 is SGHDT and CDR2 is YYEEEE in the germline V gene. Deletions cut 1 base from V and 5 bases from J, with 9 bases between. The DNA of the CDR3 is TGTGCCAGCAGCTTGTGGGGAGATTATGGCTACACCTTC. Its translation is CASSLWGDYGYTF.

V is TRBV30 and J is TRBJ2-5; possibly TRBD2 for D (6 bases). CDR3 length: 12 amino acids. V was trimmed by 4 bases and J by 2 bases, leaving 8 bases between them. Germline-derived CDR1 and CDR2 are GTSNPN and SVGIG (reference sequence). CDR3 nucleotides: TGTGCCTGGATGGGACTTCAAGAGACCCAGTACTTC. It encodes CAWMGLQETQYF.

The genes are TRBV5-5 and TRBJ1-2; D unclear. The V and J ends lost 4 bases and 7 bases respectively, with 11 bases between them. CDR1 SGHKS and CDR2 YYEKEE come from the germline V gene (reference sequence). The length of the CDR3 is 12 residues. In DNA form, the CDR3 reads TGTGCCAGCAGCCGCCAGACGGTTGGCTACACCTTC. Its protein is CASSRQTVGYTF.

V is TRBV11-2 and J is TRBJ2-5; maybe TRBD2 (6 bases). This CDR3 region has 16 residues. In germline, CDR1 is SGHAT, CDR2 FQNNGV. V gave up 5 bases and J gave up 2 bases, with 18 bases separating them. This CDR3 is CASSPKLRDSQETQYF. Written as DNA, the CDR3 is TGTGCCAGCAGCCCGAAGCTCCGGGACTCACAAGAGACCCAGTACTTC. Full variable domain (remainder filled in from reference TRBV11-2 and TRBJ2-5): EAGVAQSPRYKIIEKRQSVAFWCNPISGHATLYWYQQILGQGPKLLIQFQNNGVVDDSQLPKDRFSAERLKGVDSTLKIQPAKLEDSAVYLCASSPKLRDSQETQYFGPGTRLLVL.

This rearrangement joins TRBV7-3 to TRBJ2-2, with no clear D. The CDR3 totals 15 residues. Germline V gene lookup returns CDR1 SGHTA and CDR2 FQGTGA. Deletions cut 2 bases from V and 1 base from J, with 8 bases between. In DNA form, the CDR3 reads TGTGCCAGCAGCTTACAGGCAGGGAACACCGGGGAGCTGTTTTTT. Amino acids: CASSLQAGNTGELFF.

The V and J genes are TRBV5-1 and TRBJ2-5; 10 positions match TRBD2. With 5 bases clipped from V and 4 bases from J, the junction kept 11 bases outside the gene matches. Germline V gene data show CDR1 as SGHRS and CDR2 as YFSETQ. The CDR3 is 16 residues long. The CDR3 coding sequence is TGCGCCAGCAGGACAGGCCTAGCGGGAGATGGAGAGACCCAGTACTTC. It translates to CASRTGLAGDGETQYF.

The chain links TRBV4-2 to TRBJ1-5; no reliable D call. CDR1 and CDR2 from the germline V gene are LGHNA and YNFKEQ. Trimming shortened V by 0 bases and J by 2 bases, and 8 bases separated the two germline ends. The CDR3 consists of 15 residues. CDR3 protein: CASSQEAGRNQPQHF. CDR3 nucleotides: TGTGCCAGCAGCCAAGAGGCGGGCCGCAATCAGCCCCAGCATTTT.

The V gene is TRBV6-5, the J gene TRBJ1-5, with 9 bases fitting TRBD1. The CDR3 runs 15 residues. V dropped 4 bases and J dropped 5; count of bases not matched to a gene: 6. Germline V gene lookup returns CDR1 MNHEY and CDR2 SVGAGI. Written as DNA, the CDR3 is TGTGCCAGCAGTTCAACAGGGGGCAGGGATCAGCCCCAGCATTTT. This translates into CASSSTGGRDQPQHF.

This clone is a singleton in its sample. This chain links TRBV18 with TRBJ2-2, with 8 bases fitting TRBD2. Germline CDR1 reads KGHSH; CDR2 reads LQKENI. V gave up 1 base and J gave up 5 bases; unmatched junction bases: 12. The CDR3 consists of 18 residues. CDR3 bases: TGTGCCAGCTCACCACGACGCGGGAGCGGGAGTTTAACCGGGGAGCTGTTTTTT. This codes for CASSPRRGSGSLTGELFF.

V usage is TRBV19 and J usage is TRBJ1-2, with TRBD1 matching 12 bases. V trimming: 7 bases; J trimming: 4 bases; junction bases outside the gene matches: 4. This CDR3 contains 14 residues. CDR1 and CDR2 from the germline V gene are LNHDA and SQIVND (reference sequence). In DNA form, the CDR3 reads TGTGCCAGTACGGGACAGGGGGCTAGCTATGGCTACACCTTC. As protein: CASTGQGASYGYTF. The variable domain in full, with the rest retrieved from reference TRBV19 and TRBJ1-2, is DGGITQSPKYLFRKEGQNVTLSCEQNLNHDAMYWYRQDPGQGLRLIYYSQIVNDFQKGDIAEGYSVSREKKESFPLTVTSAQKNPTAFYLCASTGQGASYGYTFGSGTRLTVV.

Concerning this clone: One end of the junction does not line up with germline, which may come from a read error. This rearrangement joins TRBV27 to TRBJ2-6; D gene uncertain. CDR3 length: 14 amino acids. From germline, CDR1 is MNHEY and CDR2 SMNVEV (reference sequence). CDR3 DNA: TGTGCCAGCCGTTTGAACTCTGGGGCCAACGTCCTGACTTTC. Its protein is CASRLNSGANVLTF.

The V call is TRBV28, the J call TRBJ1-2; no clear D gene. The CDR3 runs to 15 residues. CDR1 is MDHEN, CDR2 SYDVKM, per germline. Between the trimmed V and J ends, which lost 6 bases and 8 bases, there was a span of 22 bases. CDR3 sequence: CASSPTGVLGGGYTF. DNA for the CDR3: TGTGCCAGCAGCCCTACCGGGGTACTAGGAGGGGGCTACACCTTC.

The count of this clone is one. The chain is built from TRBV5-1 and TRBJ1-3; possibly TRBD1 for D (6 bases). The V end was cut by 5 bases, the J end by 0 bases, with 9 bases between. The CDR3 length is 14 residues. Germline CDR1 and CDR2: SGHRS and YFSETQ. The CDR3 sequence is CASRDRASGNTIYF. In DNA, the CDR3 is TGCGCCAGCAGGGACAGAGCCTCTGGAAACACCATATATTTT.

As for this clone: Other nucleotide sequences in the sample specify the same CDR3. The V and J genes are TRBV19 and TRBJ2-7; 8 bases fit TRBD1. CDR1 is LNHDA, CDR2 SQIVND, per germline (reference sequence). The trim removed 5 bases at V and 1 base at J, leaving 4 bases unmatched. The CDR3 sequence is 14 residues long. The DNA of the CDR3 is TGTGCCAGTAGTCCCCGGACAGGGTCCTACGAGCAGTACTTC. It is translated as CASSPRTGSYEQYF.

The chain has TRBV28 and TRBJ2-1, with D possibly matching TRBD2 (6 bases). The germline gives CDR1 MDHEN, CDR2 SYDVKM. V was pared by 4 bases and J by 4 bases, with 14 bases between. The CDR3 loop spans 15 amino acids. CDR3 nucleotides: TGTGCCAGCAGTTCCGTCGGGAGCGGGTACAATGAGCAGTTCTTC. It codes for CASSSVGSGYNEQFF.

Concerning this clone itself: Other DNA sequences in this specimen translate into the identical CDR3. This chain connects TRBV18 to TRBJ1-1; TRBD1 matches 9 bases. In germline, CDR1 is KGHSH, CDR2 LQKENI. The trim removed 3 bases at V and 4 bases at J, leaving 3 bases unmatched. The CDR3 runs to 14 residues. CDR3 sequence reads: CASSPGQGGTEAFF. Written as DNA, the CDR3 is TGTGCCAGCTCACCGGGACAGGGAGGCACTGAAGCTTTCTTT.

The chain carries TRBV5-1 and TRBJ2-5; 14 nucleotides line up with TRBD2. This CDR3 contains 18 residues. Germline V gene sequence: CDR1 SGHRS, CDR2 YFSETQ. Unmatched junction bases numbered 7, after V lost 1 base and J lost 2 bases. This CDR3 reads CASSLTGLAGGGQETQYF. CDR3 bases: TGCGCCAGCAGCTTGACTGGACTAGCGGGGGGCGGGCAAGAGACCCAGTACTTC.

V and J are TRBV5-4 and TRBJ1-3; D unclear. V gave up 4 bases and J gave up 6 bases, with 20 bases separating them. The CDR3 has 16 amino acids. Germline V gene data show CDR1 as SGHNT and CDR2 as YYREEE (reference sequence). CDR3 protein: CASSPSHGRVENTIYF. The DNA for the CDR3 is TGTGCCAGCAGCCCCTCACACGGTCGAGTGGAAAACACCATATATTTT.